A single T cell receptor (beta chain) is shown here with its context. This sample is drawn from a study of T-cell reconstitution after alpha-beta-depleted transplantation in children. The V end was cut by 2 bases, the J end by 7 bases, with 13 bases between. Germline assignment: CDR1 SGDLS and CDR2 YYNGEE. CDR3 size: 13 residues. The authors prepared the TCRbeta library with unique molecular identifiers. TCRdb re-analysed the PCR reads in MiXCR, keeping a single row per CDR3 protein. The sample yields some 490,000 distinct CDR3 sequences, roughly an eighth seen once. The clonotype was recovered from a human donor who donated a stem cell graft to a child with combined immunodeficiency. The chain couples TRBV9 to TRBJ2-7; no clear D. Sequenced here: PBMCs from the stem cell graft donor, sampled from the stem cell graft. The chain's CDR3 is CASSVNPGVEQYF. CDR3 bases: TGTGCCAGCAGCGTCAACCCCGGAGTGGAGCAGTACTTC.